The next 5 T cell receptor beta chains were all read from a single sample in a study of T-cell memory formation after mild COVID-19. In TCRdb, the 5' RACE reads were re-called with MiXCR into one record per CDR3 protein. Among some 320,000 distinct CDR3 sequences listed, around a sixth were seen once. The sequenced material came from PBMCs or a T cell subset sorted from them (not recorded which). The source of these receptors is a man between 18 and 35 years old who had mild COVID-19 (a few samples of this study predate the infection). Cell type and time point are not known.

This clonotype was seen repeatedly, ten times or more. The chain uses TRBV7-2 and TRBJ2-3; D is ambiguous. With 6 bases removed from V and 4 bases from J, the gap between germline ends came to 11 bases. The CDR3 has 13 residues. CDR1 and CDR2 from the germline V gene are SGHTA and FQGNSA. The CDR3 DNA reads as TGTGCCAGCAGTACCCCTATTGCAGATACGCAGTATTTT. As protein: CASSTPIADTQYF.

This clonotype was detected many times. Germline is not matched at one junction end, which may reflect a read error. CDR3 sequence: CASSPRLAGYNEQFF. The CDR3, as DNA: TGCGCCAGCAGCCCGAGACTAGCGGGTTACAATGAGCAGTTCTTC. The J gene is TRBJ2-1, the V gene TRBV7-3; TRBD2 aligns across 10 bases. CDR1 and CDR2 (germline): SGHTA, FQGTGA. The CDR3 runs 15 residues.

The chain recombines TRBV12-5 with TRBJ2-3, with D possibly being TRBD2 (5 bases). This CDR3 region has 16 residues. Germline loops: CDR1 LGHNT, CDR2 FRNRAP. The V gene lost 0 bases and the J gene lost 2 bases, with 12 bases spanning the gap. For the CDR3, the DNA is TGTGCTAGTGGTTTGGTACTAGGCCGCCTCACAGATACGCAGTATTTT. Amino acids: CASGLVLGRLTDTQYF. The full variable domain, its missing parts supplied by reference TRBV12-5 and TRBJ2-3, is DARVTQTPRHKVTEMGQEVTMRCQPILGHNTVFWYRQTMMQGLELLAYFRNRAPLDDSGMPKDRFSAEMPDATLATLKIQPSEPRDSAVYFCASGLVLGRLTDTQYFGPGTRLTVL.

In its sample, this clonotype was seen a few times. V is TRBV7-2 and J is TRBJ2-1; the match to TRBD2 covers 12 bases. This CDR3 has 16 amino acids. The germline V gene encodes CDR1 SGHTA and CDR2 FQGNSA. V lost 0 bases, J lost 7 bases, and 4 bases stayed unmatched. The CDR3 DNA reads TGTGCCAGCAGCTTAGCGCCAACTAGCGGGGGGAATGAGCAGTTCTTC. It codes for CASSLAPTSGGNEQFF.

This rearrangement joins TRBV12-3 or TRBV12-4 to TRBJ2-2; D gene ambiguous. The CDR3 is 12 amino acids. V lost 7 bases to trimming and J lost 2 bases, with 5 bases between them. The CDR3: CASNQNTGELFF. The CDR3 DNA sequence: TGTGCCAGCAATCAAAACACCGGGGAGCTGTTTTTT.